This T cell receptor (beta chain) was captured by sequencing in a study of CD8 T cell repertoires and HIV-1 epitope variants. Study overall: Epitopes were three Gag families plus Nef HW9 and YT9. Separate from the cultures, 1M uncultured T cells served as baseline. General study results and limits: Only beta chains were identified, marking proliferation to antigen, not function.

Regarding this clone: What it binds is not known.

The germline V gene encodes CDR1 SGHDT and CDR2 YYEEEE. Trimming removed 0 bases at V and 2 bases at J, with 9 bases between. The CDR3 is 14 residues long. The table came from immunoSEQ multiplex PCR; TCRdb's copy has only in-frame clones and leaves some out. The sample includes about 5,000 clones, over 60% of them seen just once. The chain is built from TRBV5-6 and TRBJ2-7; D not certain. The sample taken for sequencing was cultured CD8+ T cells derived from PBMCs. The sequence came from a male donor with HIV. CDR3 sequence (DNA): TGTGCCAGCAGCTTGGGGGCCGGAGCCTACGAGCAGTACTTC. Protein sequence: CASSLGAGAYEQYF.